This record concerns one TCR beta chain sequence. This clone was seen just once. No antigen is known for it. It has no much larger one-base neighbor in the sample; base qualities were not kept. The CDR3 regions of human TCRbeta chains were analyzed by immunosequencing. The study's processing was this. Repertoire TCRs were matched against a reference library of SARS-CoV-2-specific TCRs generated with the MIRA antigen-specificity platform. Breadth was defined as the fraction of unique TCRs that were SARS-CoV-2-associated. Depth was defined as the fraction of total T cells that were SARS-CoV-2-associated. Using the MIRA data, each spike-specific TCR was mapped to the spike region that the TCR reacts to and placed in a CD4 or CD8 class. Log10-transformed breadth and depth values were compared by one-way ANOVA with Sidak's multiple comparisons tests. Not all clones reach the TCRdb copy of this immuneACCESS table, which keeps in-frame sequences only. Checked studies attribute under half of the gap to unresolved V genes and leave the rest unexplained. The V and J calls and clone size were taken over from that table, and D and trimming were inferred from the DNA. In this sample the table shows approximately 130,000 clones, about 93% of which occur a single time. The biggest ten clones account for approximately 0.85% of the sample.

The data derive from a study of T cell responses to AZD1222 COVID-19 vaccine (dated by TCRdb to about 2021). At the level of the whole study: AZD1222 recipients with second doses at about 4 weeks or about 12 weeks were pooled, because spike-specific TCR depth and breadth did not differ between schedules. TCR sequencing covered over 230 trial participants: 207 given two doses of AZD1222 and approximately 26 given two doses of MenACWY control vaccine. Enrollment into the trials was organized by age into subgroups of 18-55, 56-69 and 70-plus years, and those subgroups contained about 150, 27 and 61 TCR-sequenced participants, respectively.

The time point label on this specimen signifies: baseline before first vaccination. The vaccinee samples were drawn from two UK trials, COV001 and COV002, one of which was a single-blind randomized controlled phase 2/3 trial testing AZD1222 (ChAdOx1 nCoV-19) in healthy adults. Trial participant PBMC samples were collected at day 0 and day 28 after the second dose for TCRbeta chain sequencing. The CDR3 sequence holds 16 residues, the cysteine and phenylalanine included. Of the read, only the CDR3 DNA is kept; its 48 bases are in frame from base 1. In the germline V gene, CDR1 corresponds to ENHRY and CDR2 to SYGVKD. V is trimmed back by 6 bases and J by 1 base, and the junction contains 7 bases that no gene match accounts for. General study outcomes and caveats: The whole spike protein was spanned by vaccine-associated CD4 TCRs, and dominant responses were seen in regions 160-218 and 743-854. Reportedly, close to half of the unique spike-specific TCRs recognized epitopes lying outside the regions that are mutated in the B.1.351 and B.1.1.7 variants. Only six or seven AZD1222 recipients were SARS-CoV-2 seropositive at baseline, limiting conclusions about previously exposed vaccinees. Most participants were white British and females outnumbered males, and the authors suggested that clonal diversity may have been underestimated. In the small 56-69-year group, the increase in depth fell short of significance, most likely because of low power. After two AZD1222 doses, spike-specific TCR breadth and depth were significantly higher than at day 0 and than in MenACWY recipients. Because no day 14 peak-response samples were available, the repertoires could be characterized only after the peak T cell response.

This chain is built from TRBV10-3 and TRBJ1-3; 9 central bases correspond to TRBD1. Sequenced here: peripheral blood, sampled on day 0 of AZD1222 vaccination. This receptor was taken from an adult in good health. The CDR3 here reads CAIRPKDRGSGNTIYF. The DNA sequence is TGTGCCATCAGACCCAAGGACAGGGGATCTGGAAACACCATATATTTT.